The 26 T cell receptor beta chains reported below all come from one sample, sequenced in a study of blood T cell repertoires in COVID-19. The method was immunoSEQ multiplex PCR; TCRdb's version includes in-frame clones alone and lacks a portion of them. In the table there are hundreds of thousands of clones, around 88% of which are singletons. Sequencing was done on a sample of PBMCs or T cells enriched from blood (not recorded which). The receptors originated from a woman between 40 and 55 years old with acute COVID-19.

V usage is TRBV3-1 (or the pseudogene TRBV3-2) and J usage is TRBJ1-4; D call uncertain. The germline gives CDR1 LGHDT, CDR2 YNNKEL (reference sequence). The CDR3 spans 12 residues. Deletions cut 3 bases from V and 8 bases from J, with 7 bases between. The CDR3 loop reads CASSQRREKLFF. The CDR3 nucleotides are TGTGCCAGCAGCCAGCGCCGGGAAAAACTGTTTTTT.

The gene calls are TRBV14 and TRBJ1-3; D remains unclear. The germline V and J ends were trimmed by 0 bases and 3 bases, with 3 bases remaining between them. The CDR3 loop spans 13 amino acids. CDR1 SGHDN and CDR2 FVKESK come from the germline V gene. Here the CDR3 DNA reads TGTGCCAGCAGCCAAGATCATGGAAACACCATATATTTT. Its translation is CASSQDHGNTIYF.

The chain uses TRBV28 and TRBJ2-4; TRBD1 agrees at 10 bases. V gave up 4 bases and J gave up 0 bases; unmatched junction bases: 3. Germline CDR1 reads MDHEN; CDR2 reads SYDVKM. The CDR3 is 16 residues long. The CDR3 coding sequence is TGTGCCAGCAGTTATCGGGACAGGGGAGCCAAAAACATTCAGTACTTC. The encoded protein is CASSYRDRGAKNIQYF.

The chain recombines TRBV30 with TRBJ1-1; maybe TRBD1 (6 bases). This CDR3 has 14 residues. Germline CDR1 reads GTSNPN; CDR2 reads SVGIG (reference sequence). V shed 6 bases and J shed 1 base, with 15 bases lying between them. CDR3 loop: CACGTGTQNTEAFF. The CDR3, as DNA: TGTGCCTGCGGCACCGGGACACAGAACACTGAAGCTTTCTTT. The whole variable domain, filled in from reference TRBV30 and TRBJ1-1, reads SQTIHQWPATLVQPVGSPLSLECTVEGTSNPNLYWYRQAAGRGLQLLFYSVGIGQISSEVPQNLSASRPQDRQFILSSKKLLLSDSGFYLCACGTGTQNTEAFFGQGTRLTVV.

The chain has TRBV5-5 and TRBJ2-1, with TRBD2 matching 7 bases. The junction had 9 bases not matched to a gene; V was cut back by 5 bases and J by 1 base. CDR3 size: 16 residues. Germline V gives CDR1 SGHKS, CDR2 YYEKEE (reference sequence). In nucleotides, the CDR3 is TGTGCCAGCAGGGGATCCCTAGCGGAGTCCTACAATGAGCAGTTCTTC. Its translation: CASRGSLAESYNEQFF.

V usage is TRBV5-1 and J usage is TRBJ2-1; tentative D call: TRBD1 (6 bases). Germline CDR1 is SGHRS and CDR2 is YFSETQ. V lost 4 bases and J lost 5, with 10 bases in between. This CDR3 has 13 residues. The CDR3 bases are TGCGCCAGCAGCCCGGGACAAAACAATGAGCAGTTCTTC. It yields the protein CASSPGQNNEQFF.

The chain is built from TRBV27 and TRBJ1-1; tentatively, D is TRBD1 (6 bases). The CDR3 consists of 15 residues. Germline V gene data show CDR1 as MNHEY and CDR2 as SMNVEV (reference sequence). V lost 5 bases and J 3 bases, leaving 16 bases between the germline ends. CDR3 loop: CASSLTTGPDTEAFF. The CDR3 DNA reads as TGTGCCAGCAGTCTCACAACAGGGCCCGACACTGAAGCTTTCTTT.

The chain couples TRBV7-3 to TRBJ2-2, with 8 bases lining up with TRBD1. The CDR3 length is 15 residues. Trimming cost V 5 bases and J 5 bases; bases outside gene matches: 7. Germline V gene lookup returns CDR1 SGHTA and CDR2 FQGTGA. This CDR3 reads CASSLGQGVTGELFF. The CDR3 DNA follows: TGTGCCAGCAGCCTAGGACAGGGTGTGACCGGGGAGCTGTTTTTT.

The V call is TRBV9, the J call TRBJ1-3; 7 bases line up with TRBD1. This CDR3 has 14 amino acids. Germline CDR1 is SGDLS and CDR2 is YYNGEE. V trimming: 4 bases; J trimming: 3 bases; junction bases outside the gene matches: 4. The CDR3 DNA is TGTGCCAGCAGCCCACAGGGGTATGGAAACACCATATATTTT. It codes for CASSPQGYGNTIYF.

V is TRBV6-5 and J is TRBJ1-1; D is unclear. Per the germline V gene, CDR1 is MNHEY and CDR2 is SVGAGI. The V gene lost 8 bases and the J gene lost 1 base, with 14 bases spanning the gap. The CDR3 covers 14 residues. This chain's CDR3 is CASPGRGTNTEAFF. CDR3 bases: TGTGCCAGCCCCGGGCGGGGTACGAACACTGAAGCTTTCTTT.

The chain has TRBV30 and TRBJ1-3; unclear D gene. The CDR3 totals 17 residues. Germline V gene lookup returns CDR1 GTSNPN and CDR2 SVGIG (reference sequence). Trimming shortened V by 0 bases and J by 1 base, and 16 bases separated the two germline ends. The CDR3 spells CAWSVDRVKFSGNTIYF. As DNA, the CDR3 is TGTGCCTGGAGTGTAGATCGGGTGAAGTTTTCTGGAAACACCATATATTTT.

The V call is TRBV28, the J call TRBJ1-2; the D is unclear. Germline V CDR1 and CDR2: MDHEN, SYDVKM. The CDR3 covers 13 residues. Trimming stripped 5 bases from V and 2 bases from J, with 9 bases between. CDR3 loop: CASSPVRNYGYTF. The CDR3 region has the DNA TGTGCCAGCAGTCCCGTGAGGAACTATGGCTACACCTTC.

V gene TRBV5-1 combines with J gene TRBJ2-5, with unresolved D. Germline lookup yields CDR1 SGHRS and CDR2 YFSETQ. The CDR3 has 13 amino acids. V was pared by 3 bases and J by 0 bases, with 6 bases between. The CDR3 protein is CASSSSYQETQYF. CDR3 bases: TGCGCCAGCAGCTCCTCGTACCAAGAGACCCAGTACTTC.

This chain connects TRBV6-5 to TRBJ1-5, with D possibly matching TRBD1 (5 bases). V dropped 6 bases and J dropped 4 bases, with 16 bases sitting between them. The CDR3 covers 15 residues. Germline V lookup: CDR1 MNHEY, CDR2 SVGAGI. The CDR3 DNA follows: TGTGCCAGCAGCAGGGCACAGGTCGCTAATCAGCCCCAGCATTTT. Translation gives CASSRAQVANQPQHF.

The chain uses TRBV10-3 and TRBJ2-5; a possible D gene is TRBD2 (6 bases). V was cut by 6 bases and J by 2 bases, with 13 bases left in between. The germline V gene encodes CDR1 ENHRY and CDR2 SYGVKD. This CDR3 has 14 residues. The DNA of the CDR3 is TGTGCCATCAGGGGGGGTGGAGTACAAGAGACCCAGTACTTC. Its protein is CAIRGGGVQETQYF.

The chain recombines TRBV7-6 with TRBJ2-1; 9 bases are a match to TRBD1. Germline values: CDR1 SGHVS, CDR2 FNYEAQ. Germline trimming cut 5 bases from V and 8 bases from J; bases unmatched to any gene: 7. This CDR3 region has 14 residues. The DNA of the CDR3 is TGTGCCAGCAGCACCCGGACAGGGGTCGATGAGCAGTTCTTC. Its protein product is CASSTRTGVDEQFF.

The V gene is TRBV19, the J gene TRBJ2-1; TRBD1 matches at 8 bases. CDR3 length equals 13 residues. Germline CDR1 is LNHDA and CDR2 is SQIVND (reference sequence). After removal of 3 bases from V and 5 bases from J, the junction contained 0 bases not matched to a gene. DNA of the CDR3: TGTGCCAGTAGTATGGACAGGGACAATGAGCAGTTCTTC. It specifies CASSMDRDNEQFF.

This rearrangement joins TRBV7-9 to TRBJ2-7, with a tentative D call TRBD1 (6 bases). V was pared by 5 bases and J by 0 bases, with 17 bases between. This CDR3 is 16 amino acids long. In germline, CDR1 is SEHNR, CDR2 FQNEAQ (reference sequence). DNA of the CDR3: TGTGCCAGCAGCAGAAGCCGGGACACAAACTCCTACGAGCAGTACTTC. As protein: CASSRSRDTNSYEQYF. Looking up the rest from reference TRBV7-9 and TRBJ2-7 gives the full variable domain: DTGVSQNPRHKITKRGQNVTFRCDPISEHNRLYWYRQTLGQGPEFLTYFQNEAQLEKSRLLSDRFSAERPKGSFSTLEIQRTEQGDSAMYLCASSRSRDTNSYEQYFGPGTRLTVT.

This rearrangement joins TRBV7-8 to TRBJ1-5; no firm D call. Looked up from germline, CDR1 is SGHVS and CDR2 is FQNEAQ. The CDR3 contains 16 residues. V dropped 2 bases and J dropped 2 bases, with 13 bases sitting between them. This chain's CDR3 is CASSLPSSAGNQPQHF. The CDR3 bases are TGTGCCAGCAGCTTACCCTCGTCAGCGGGCAATCAGCCCCAGCATTTT.

The chain uses TRBV5-4 and TRBJ2-1, with 8 bases aligning to TRBD2. V shed 4 bases, J shed 6 bases, and the junction held 18 bases outside the gene matches. Germline CDR1 reads SGHNT; CDR2 reads YYREEE (reference sequence). The CDR3 contains 18 residues. The CDR3 DNA sequence: TGTGCCAGCAGCCCAGGTGCTAGCGGGCCTAAAAGGGGCAATGAGCAGTTCTTC. This sequence encodes CASSPGASGPKRGNEQFF.

This chain uses TRBV6-5 with TRBJ2-7; 13 bases map to TRBD2. Germline V gene sequence: CDR1 MNHEY, CDR2 SVGAGI. The CDR3 has 14 amino acids. The V gene end was trimmed by 7 bases and the J gene end by 7 bases; junction bases not matched to a gene: 7. The CDR3 protein is CASTGLAGEGEQYF. In DNA, the CDR3 is TGTGCCAGCACCGGACTAGCGGGAGAGGGTGAGCAGTACTTC.

This chain uses TRBV7-9 with TRBJ1-2, with TRBD1 matching over 9 bases. CDR1 SEHNR and CDR2 FQNEAQ come from the germline V gene (reference sequence). This CDR3 region has 15 residues. V lost 1 base and J lost 3; bases outside the gene matches: 3. The CDR3 loop is CASSLGTGEDYGYTF. CDR3 DNA: TGTGCCAGCAGCTTAGGGACAGGGGAAGACTATGGCTACACCTTC. Full variable domain (outside the CDR3, taken from reference TRBV7-9 and TRBJ1-2): DTGVSQNPRHKITKRGQNVTFRCDPISEHNRLYWYRQTLGQGPEFLTYFQNEAQLEKSRLLSDRFSAERPKGSFSTLEIQRTEQGDSAMYLCASSLGTGEDYGYTFGSGTRLTVV.

The chain couples TRBV3-1 (or the pseudogene TRBV3-2) to TRBJ2-7, with 7 bases that match TRBD2. In germline, CDR1 is LGHDT, CDR2 YNNKEL (reference sequence). CDR3 length: 15 residues. With V trimmed by 1 base and J by 3 bases, 6 bases remained unmatched. The CDR3: CASSQALAEVYEQYV. The CDR3 DNA reads TGTGCCAGCAGCCAAGCCCTAGCGGAGGTCTACGAGCAGTACGTC.

The chain employs TRBV5-5 and TRBJ1-5, with D unresolved. The V end lost 5 bases, the J end lost 5 bases, and 14 bases lay between the germline ends. CDR3 length: 14 residues. Germline V lookup: CDR1 SGHKS, CDR2 YYEKEE (reference sequence). The DNA of the CDR3 is TGTGCCAGCAGACCCGACACCGTCGATCAGCCCCAGCATTTT. Translated: CASRPDTVDQPQHF. The full variable domain, its missing parts supplied by reference TRBV5-5 and TRBJ1-5, is DAGVTQSPTHLIKTRGQQVTLRCSPISGHKSVSWYQQVLGQGPQFIFQYYEKEERGRGNFPDRFSARQFPNYSSELNVNALLLGDSALYLCASRPDTVDQPQHFGDGTRLSIL.

The V gene is TRBV7-2, the J gene TRBJ1-1; TRBD1 is a possible D gene (5 bases). Germline values: CDR1 SGHTA, CDR2 FQGNSA. This CDR3 is 16 amino acids long. Trimming cost V 5 bases and J 2 bases, with 18 bases left between them. CDR3 residues: CASSRAWGDYNTEAFF. DNA of the CDR3: TGTGCCAGCAGCAGGGCTTGGGGGGATTATAACACTGAAGCTTTCTTT. The complete variable domain, with remaining parts taken from reference TRBV7-2 and TRBJ1-1, reads GAGVSQSPSNKVTEKGKDVELRCDPISGHTALYWYRQSLGQGLEFLIYFQGNSAPDKSGLPSDRFSAERTGGSVSTLTIQRTQQEDSAVYLCASSRAWGDYNTEAFFGQGTRLTVV.

The V call is TRBV5-4, the J call TRBJ1-6; no clear D gene. Trimming pared 3 bases from V and 5 bases from J, leaving 12 bases between. Germline lookup yields CDR1 SGHNT and CDR2 YYREEE (reference sequence). The CDR3 length is 15 residues. CDR3 protein: CASSSLDSNNSPLHF. Here the CDR3 DNA reads TGTGCCAGCAGCTCGCTAGATTCAAATAATTCACCCCTCCACTTT.